This T cell receptor (beta chain) is from a study of blood T cell repertoires in COVID-19. Overall study context: The United States, Italy and Spain were the sources of the acute and convalescent COVID-19 samples.

Germline CDR1 is LGHNA and CDR2 is YNFKEQ. This CDR3 has 13 amino acids. Trimming at V came to 3 bases and at J to 8 bases, leaving 3 bases not matched to a gene. TCRdb's table, derived via immunoSEQ multiplex PCR, lists solely in-frame clones and lacks some. The repertoire consists of 160,000 or so clones, with 80% to 90% occurring once and the leading ten covering more than 5%. The chain employs TRBV4-2 and TRBJ2-1, with TRBD2 matching over 8 bases. This receptor was obtained from a woman between 50 and 59 years old with COVID-19, enrolled during active disease. The sample taken for sequencing was peripheral blood. The CDR3 region is CASSQELADEQFF. In DNA form, the CDR3 reads TGTGCCAGCAGCCAGGAACTAGCGGATGAGCAGTTCTTC.